These 20 T cell receptor beta chains came from one sample sequenced in a study of early T cells in non-severe SARS-CoV-2 infection. TCRdb reanalysed the 5' RACE reads using MiXCR and keeps one entry per CDR3 protein. The sample lists about 44,000 distinct CDR3 sequences; less than 15% were seen once. The sequencing input was whole blood. All receptors derive from an adult who was a healthcare worker with PCR-confirmed SARS-CoV-2 infection or an uninfected control (not recorded which).

The table lists this clonotype with a few counts. The chain recombines TRBV27 with TRBJ2-1, with D uncertain. This CDR3 is built from 14 residues. Trimming cost V 4 bases and J 5 bases, with 12 bases left between them. Germline V gene sequence: CDR1 MNHEY, CDR2 SMNVEV (reference sequence). The CDR3 DNA sequence: TGTGCCAGCAGTTCCTGGGGATCAAACAATGAGCAGTTCTTC. It is translated as CASSSWGSNNEQFF.

In this sample, this clonotype turned up many times. The chain combines TRBV4-1 with TRBJ1-1; D gene uncertain. Trimming took off 1 base at V and 0 bases at J, with 6 bases between the two ends. CDR3 length: 14 amino acids. Germline-derived CDR1 and CDR2 are MGHRA and YSYEKL. Written as DNA, the CDR3 is TGCGCCAGCAGCCAAGGACTCCTGAACACTGAAGCTTTCTTT. Protein product: CASSQGLLNTEAFF.

This clonotype came up many times. The chain is built from TRBV5-1 and TRBJ2-1; unclear D gene. V dropped 4 bases and J dropped 5 bases, with 13 bases sitting between them. Germline lookup yields CDR1 SGHRS and CDR2 YFSETQ. The CDR3 sequence is 14 residues long. The CDR3 protein is CASSPSVEHNEQFF. Here the CDR3 DNA reads TGCGCCAGCAGCCCCTCGGTGGAACACAATGAGCAGTTCTTC.

This clonotype was seen a few times. The chain joins TRBV4-2 to TRBJ2-1; a weak D match, TRBD2 (5 bases). This CDR3 has 12 amino acids. V gave up 4 bases and J gave up 9 bases, with 10 bases separating them. Germline V gene sequence: CDR1 LGHNA, CDR2 YNFKEQ. The CDR3 nucleotides are TGTGCCAGCAGCCTAGGTGCGGGTGAGCAGTTCTTC. As protein: CASSLGAGEQFF.

This clonotype showed up just a few times. This chain links TRBV6-5 with TRBJ2-7, with 8 bases fitting TRBD1. This CDR3 contains 15 residues. CDR1 and CDR2 (germline): MNHEY, SVGAGI. J gave up 4 bases and V 5 bases, and 10 bases lay outside the gene matches. The CDR3 DNA reads as TGTGCCAGCAGTAAACATGGACAGGGTCTATACGAGCAGTACTTC. Encoded protein: CASSKHGQGLYEQYF.

In this sample, this clonotype turned up many times. This sequence joins TRBV9 and TRBJ1-1; TRBD1 might be the D (6 bases). Trimming took off 1 base at V and 5 bases at J, with 15 bases between the two ends. The CDR3 is 15 amino acids. Germline V lookup: CDR1 SGDLS, CDR2 YYNGEE. The CDR3 is CASSVLDGGGTEAFF. CDR3 sequence (DNA): TGTGCCAGCAGCGTATTGGACGGAGGGGGGACTGAAGCTTTCTTT.

This clonotype occurred many times. This chain links TRBV11-2 with TRBJ1-5, with D unresolved. This CDR3 spans 13 amino acids. From germline, CDR1 is SGHAT and CDR2 FQNNGV. V dropped 1 base and J dropped 8 bases, with 9 bases sitting between them. The CDR3 DNA reads as TGTGCCAGCAGCTTAGCCCTCGCGAAGCCCCAGCATTTT. Translation gives CASSLALAKPQHF.

Only a few counts were recorded for this clonotype. The chain has TRBV7-9 and TRBJ2-7, with TRBD2 matching over 13 bases. Germline values: CDR1 SEHNR, CDR2 FQNEAQ (reference sequence). With 5 bases clipped from V and 0 bases from J, the junction kept 1 base outside the gene matches. This CDR3 spans 15 amino acids. The CDR3 DNA reads as TGTGCCAGCAGCCGGACTAGCGGGGGCTCCTACGAGCAGTACTTC. Translating gives CASSRTSGGSYEQYF.

V usage is TRBV29-1 and J usage is TRBJ2-4, with no clear D. V was clipped by 4 bases and J by 0 bases, with 7 bases between them. Germline CDR1 reads SQVTM; CDR2 reads ANQGSEA. This CDR3 contains 13 residues. This chain's CDR3 is CSVGILAKNIQYF. The CDR3 region has the DNA TGCAGCGTTGGGATACTAGCCAAAAACATTCAGTACTTC. The full variable domain, its missing parts supplied by reference TRBV29-1 and TRBJ2-4, is SAVISQKPSRDICQRGTSLTIQCQVDSQVTMMFWYRQQPGQSLTLIATANQGSEATYESGFVIDKFPISRPNLTFSTLTVSNMSPEDSSIYLCSVGILAKNIQYFGAGTRLSVL.

Many counts were recorded for this clonotype. This chain uses TRBV10-3 with TRBJ2-7; the D call may be TRBD1 or TRBD2 (5 bases each). V lost 5 bases to trimming and J lost 2 bases, with 10 bases between them. CDR1 ENHRY and CDR2 SYGVKD come from the germline V gene. The CDR3 is made up of 13 amino acids. The CDR3 region has the DNA TGTGCCATCAGTTGGGACCAGACCTACGAGCAGTACTTC. Amino acid sequence: CAISWDQTYEQYF.

This clonotype was seen ten or more times. The chain couples TRBV20-1 to TRBJ2-3; weak D call: TRBD2 (6 bases). The V end lost 0 bases, the J end lost 2 bases, and 15 bases lay between the germline ends. Germline V gives CDR1 DFQATT, CDR2 SNEGSKA (reference sequence). This CDR3 is built from 16 residues. CDR3 sequence reads: CSARDLGRGNTDTQYF. For the CDR3, the DNA is TGCAGTGCTAGAGATTTGGGGCGGGGAAACACAGATACGCAGTATTTT.

This clonotype was seen ten or more times. This chain connects TRBV19 to TRBJ2-1; tentative D call: TRBD2 (6 bases). The CDR3 is made up of 14 amino acids. Germline CDR1 and CDR2: LNHDA and SQIVND (reference sequence). The germline V and J ends were trimmed by 7 bases and 1 base, with 11 bases remaining between them. CDR3 sequence (DNA): TGTGCCAGTACCGGCGGGATGTCCTACAATGAGCAGTTCTTC. This encodes CASTGGMSYNEQFF.

This clonotype showed up just a few times. The V call is TRBV6-1, the J call TRBJ2-1; D perhaps matches TRBD1 (5 bases). Germline V gene lookup returns CDR1 MNHNS and CDR2 SASEGT. The CDR3 is 15 residues long. The germline V and J ends were trimmed by 8 bases and 0 bases, with 14 bases remaining between them. The CDR3 protein is CASHLGQASYNEQFF. CDR3 DNA sequence: TGTGCCAGCCACCTGGGGCAGGCCTCCTACAATGAGCAGTTCTTC.

This sequence joins TRBV9 and TRBJ1-4; TRBD1 might be the D (5 bases). CDR3 length: 16 amino acids. The ends were cut back, 0 bases at V and 4 bases at J, with 13 bases in the middle. CDR1 is SGDLS, CDR2 YYNGEE, per germline. The CDR3 region has the DNA TGTGCCAGCAGCGTAGCCGCTAATGGGGGTAATGAAAAACTGTTTTTT. It specifies CASSVAANGGNEKLFF. Together with reference TRBV9 and TRBJ1-4, the CDR3 gives the full variable domain: DSGVTQTPKHLITATGQRVTLRCSPRSGDLSVYWYQQSLDQGLQFLIQYYNGEERAKGNILERFSAQQFPDLHSELNLSSLELGDSALYFCASSVAANGGNEKLFFGSGTQLSVL.

There are many counts of this clonotype. CDR3 loop: CASRGIGSEANVLTF. The CDR3 region has the DNA TGCGCCAGCAGAGGGATAGGTTCGGAGGCCAACGTCCTGACTTTC. The chain has TRBV4-3 and TRBJ2-6; D is uncertain. This CDR3 spans 15 amino acids. Germline V lookup: CDR1 LGHNA, CDR2 YSLEER. The V and J ends lost 6 bases and 6 bases respectively, with 15 bases between them.

This clonotype has a handful of counts. The chain is built from TRBV4-2 and TRBJ2-1; TRBD2 matches 13 bases. The germline V gene has CDR1 LGHNA and CDR2 YNFKEQ. The CDR3 consists of 16 residues. Trimming removed 2 bases from V and 4 bases from J; junction bases left unmatched: 2. In nucleotides, the CDR3 is TGTGCCAGCAGCCAAAAGACTAGCGGGAGGTACAATGAGCAGTTCTTC. It yields the protein CASSQKTSGRYNEQFF.

Notes on this clonotype: Being one base from a much bigger clone, this may be a read error. This rearrangement joins TRBV19 to TRBJ2-2, with no clear D. V dropped 6 bases and J dropped 4 bases, with 15 bases sitting between them. Germline CDR1 and CDR2: LNHDA and SQIVND (reference sequence). The CDR3 contains 15 residues. The CDR3 DNA reads TGTGCCAGTAGCAAGAGGAAACAGTCCACCGGGGAGCTGTTTTTT. It codes for CASSKRKQSTGELFF.

This clonotype was recorded many times. This chain connects TRBV7-9 to TRBJ1-1; D not resolved. Germline V lookup: CDR1 SEHNR, CDR2 FQNEAQ (reference sequence). The V and J ends lost 5 bases and 9 bases respectively, with 19 bases between them. This CDR3 contains 14 residues. CDR3 loop: CASSQAEAWGKAFF. The CDR3 DNA is TGTGCCAGCAGCCAGGCCGAGGCCTGGGGAAAAGCTTTCTTT.

In this sample, this clonotype turned up many times. V usage is TRBV29-1 and J usage is TRBJ1-2, with D unclear. In germline, CDR1 is SQVTM, CDR2 ANQGSEA. V was cut by 6 bases and J by 6 bases, with 11 bases left in between. CDR3 size: 11 residues. CDR3 DNA sequence: TGCAGCGTCCAAGAAGGCCATGGCTACACCTTC. This translates into CSVQEGHGYTF.

Only a few counts were recorded for this clonotype. This chain connects TRBV7-2 to TRBJ1-6; D is undetermined. V was trimmed by 4 bases and J by 7 bases, leaving 8 bases between them. CDR3 size: 13 residues. Germline V lookup: CDR1 SGHTA, CDR2 FQGNSA. The CDR3 DNA reads TGTGCCAGCAGCTATTCACGGAATTCACCCCTCCACTTT. Encoded protein: CASSYSRNSPLHF.